These 20 T cell receptor beta chains share one sample of origin, sequenced in a study of blood T cell repertoires in COVID-19. Repertoires were generated with immunoSEQ multiplex PCR, while TCRdb's copy carries only in-frame clones and drops some. Here the sample spans under 250,000 clones, 80% to 85% being singletons. Sequenced input: peripheral blood. These receptors all come from an older woman with acute or convalescent COVID-19.

The chain employs TRBV6-4 and TRBJ2-3; 8 nucleotides match TRBD2. The CDR3 has 15 residues. Germline CDR1 is MRHNA and CDR2 is SNTAGT. Trimming took 5 bases from V and 4 from J; bases not matched to a gene: 8. CDR3 region: CASSPGLASADTQYF. CDR3 DNA sequence: TGTGCCAGCAGTCCCGGACTAGCTAGCGCAGATACGCAGTATTTT.

The J gene is TRBJ1-2, the V gene TRBV6-6, with 7 bases that match TRBD1. Germline CDR1 is MNHNY and CDR2 is SVGAGI (reference sequence). CDR3 length equals 12 residues. With V trimmed by 7 bases and J by 10 bases, 9 bases remained unmatched. As DNA, the CDR3 is TGTGCCAGCACCAAGACAGGGACCGTCTACACCTTC. It encodes CASTKTGTVYTF.

V and J are TRBV2 and TRBJ2-7, with D hard to call. Germline CDR1 is SNHLY and CDR2 is FYNNEI. V was cut by 2 bases and J by 3 bases, with 5 bases left in between. The CDR3 runs 12 residues. Written as DNA, the CDR3 is TGTGCCAGCAGTGAAAACAGCTACGAGCAGTACTTC. This gives the protein CASSENSYEQYF.

This clone was recorded a few times. The chain recombines TRBV6-2 or TRBV6-3 with TRBJ1-1; TRBD1 matches at 8 bases. V dropped 0 bases and J dropped 3; count of bases not matched to a gene: 6. This CDR3 has 16 amino acids. Looked up from germline, CDR1 is MNHEY and CDR2 is SVGEGT. CDR3 in DNA: TGTGCCAGCAGTTACTCGGCAGGGGGCGCCCACACTGAAGCTTTCTTT. It translates to CASSYSAGGAHTEAFF.

The chain has TRBV19 and TRBJ1-6, with a tentative D call TRBD1 (6 bases). CDR3 length equals 16 residues. Germline CDR1 LNHDA, CDR2 SQIVND (reference sequence). Trimming cost V 6 bases and J 8 bases, with 20 bases left between them. CDR3 in amino acids: CASSQYRVGGDSPLHF. In DNA, the CDR3 is TGTGCCAGTAGCCAGTACAGGGTGGGAGGGGATTCACCCCTCCACTTT.

This chain links TRBV19 with TRBJ2-2; D is uncertain. Germline V gene sequence: CDR1 LNHDA, CDR2 SQIVND (reference sequence). The CDR3 loop spans 14 amino acids. V was shortened by 3 bases and J by 1 base, with 6 bases between the two germline ends. CDR3 sequence: CASSMSRNTGELFF. CDR3 DNA: TGTGCCAGTAGTATGTCCAGGAACACCGGGGAGCTGTTTTTT.

The chain has TRBV2 and TRBJ2-7; 10 bases match TRBD2. From germline, CDR1 is SNHLY and CDR2 FYNNEI. Trimming cost V 7 bases and J 6 bases; bases outside gene matches: 12. The CDR3 totals 15 residues. CDR3 amino acids: CASTVSGLALREQYF. CDR3 coding DNA: TGTGCCAGCACCGTCTCGGGACTAGCGCTTCGCGAGCAGTACTTC.

The chain is built from TRBV4-2 and TRBJ1-2, with D possibly matching TRBD1 (5 bases). This CDR3 has 13 amino acids. V was cut by 1 base and J by 6 bases, with 9 bases left in between. Per germline, CDR1 LGHNA and CDR2 YNFKEQ. The chain's CDR3 is CASSQVGGDGYTF. The DNA for the CDR3 is TGTGCCAGCAGCCAAGTCGGGGGAGATGGCTACACCTTC.

The gene calls are TRBV5-1 and TRBJ2-2; 9 bases map to TRBD1. Trimming at V came to 0 bases and at J to 4 bases, leaving 1 base not matched to a gene. CDR3 length: 15 residues. In germline, CDR1 is SGHRS, CDR2 YFSETQ. The CDR3 DNA reads TGCGCCAGCAGCTTGGCGGGACAGGGCACCGGGGAGCTGTTTTTT. Translation gives CASSLAGQGTGELFF.

J is TRBJ1-1 and V is TRBV11-2, with D maybe TRBD1 (6 bases). The CDR3 extends over 16 amino acids. Trimming left V 4 bases short and J 7 bases short, with 22 bases between. From germline, CDR1 is SGHAT and CDR2 FQNNGV. CDR3: CASSSNLAKGQLEAFF. For the CDR3, the DNA is TGTGCCAGCAGCTCAAATCTGGCGAAAGGACAGCTTGAAGCTTTCTTT.

This chain uses TRBV6-5 with TRBJ1-1, with D possibly matching TRBD1 (6 bases). Germline loops: CDR1 MNHEY, CDR2 SVGAGI. Trimming removed 2 bases at V and 1 base at J, with 8 bases between. The CDR3 runs to 14 residues. The CDR3 DNA follows: TGTGCCAGCAGTTACCAACAGGGGAACACTGAAGCTTTCTTT. Protein: CASSYQQGNTEAFF.

The chain recombines TRBV5-6 with TRBJ2-7; possibly TRBD1 for D (5 bases). Trimming removed 2 bases at V and 2 bases at J, with 14 bases between. Germline CDR1 and CDR2: SGHDT and YYEEEE. CDR3 size: 15 residues. The CDR3 here is CASSFVGRGAYEQYF. DNA for the CDR3: TGTGCCAGCAGCTTTGTAGGTAGGGGCGCCTACGAGCAGTACTTC.

The chain carries TRBV9 and TRBJ2-1, with 12 bases identical to TRBD2. Per the germline V gene, CDR1 is SGDLS and CDR2 is YYNGEE. The CDR3 is made up of 14 amino acids. Trimming took 0 bases from V and 10 from J; bases not matched to a gene: 2. Here the CDR3 DNA reads TGTGCCAGCAGCGTAGGACTAGCGGGGGACGAGCAGTTCTTC. It is translated as CASSVGLAGDEQFF. Full variable domain (rest looked up from reference TRBV9 and TRBJ2-1): DSGVTQTPKHLITATGQRVTLRCSPRSGDLSVYWYQQSLDQGLQFLIQYYNGEERAKGNILERFSAQQFPDLHSELNLSSLELGDSALYFCASSVGLAGDEQFFGPGTRLTVL.

This chain uses TRBV14 with TRBJ1-6; 10 bases fit TRBD1. This CDR3 comprises 16 residues. Germline lookup yields CDR1 SGHDN and CDR2 FVKESK. The J segment lost 5 bases and the V segment lost 3 bases, leaving 4 bases of the junction unmatched. The CDR3 DNA reads TGTGCCAGCAGCCAGCGGACAGGGGGAAATAATTCACCCCTCCACTTT. This translates into CASSQRTGGNNSPLHF.

The chain combines TRBV30 with TRBJ2-7, with 10 bases lining up with TRBD2. Germline lookup yields CDR1 GTSNPN and CDR2 SVGIG (reference sequence). After removal of 3 bases from V and 1 base from J, the junction contained 0 bases not matched to a gene. CDR3 length equals 13 residues. The CDR3 DNA follows: TGTGCCTGGAGGACTAGCGGGTCCTACGAGCAGTACTTC. Translated: CAWRTSGSYEQYF.

In its sample, this clone was seen a few times. The V call is TRBV7-3, the J call TRBJ2-2, with D unresolved. The germline CDR1 and CDR2 sequences are SGHTA and FQGTGA. V was cut by 5 bases and J by 0 bases, with 13 bases left in between. The CDR3 covers 16 residues. CDR3 sequence: CASSTLAATNTGELFF. The CDR3 DNA sequence: TGTGCCAGCAGCACTCTTGCGGCCACGAACACCGGGGAGCTGTTTTTT.

This chain joins TRBV3-1 (or the pseudogene TRBV3-2) and TRBJ2-3; 12 nucleotides align to TRBD2. The J segment lost 5 bases and the V segment lost 1 base, leaving 4 bases of the junction unmatched. From germline, CDR1 is LGHDT and CDR2 YNNKEL (reference sequence). The CDR3 sequence is 16 residues long. The CDR3 region is CASSQGLAGVGDTQYF. For the CDR3, the DNA is TGTGCCAGCAGCCAAGGACTAGCGGGAGTGGGAGATACGCAGTATTTT.

This clone was counted a few times. The chain couples TRBV7-9 to TRBJ2-3; perhaps TRBD2 as D (6 bases). Trimming shortened V by 4 bases and J by 2 bases, and 13 bases separated the two germline ends. The CDR3 totals 15 residues. Germline CDR1 SEHNR, CDR2 FQNEAQ (reference sequence). CDR3 amino acids: CASSYTTSLTDTQYF. As DNA, the CDR3 is TGTGCCAGCAGCTATACGACTAGTCTCACAGATACGCAGTATTTT.

The chain couples TRBV11-2 to TRBJ1-2, with 7 positions matching TRBD1. This CDR3 comprises 14 residues. Germline V gene lookup returns CDR1 SGHAT and CDR2 FQNNGV. V lost 5 bases and J lost 8; bases outside the gene matches: 11. CDR3 nucleotides: TGTGCCAGCAGCCCACCCGGACAGGTAGAGGGCTACACCTTC. This sequence encodes CASSPPGQVEGYTF.

The J gene is TRBJ2-7, the V gene TRBV5-6; tentative D call: TRBD2 (5 bases). The CDR3 runs to 14 residues. The germline V gene encodes CDR1 SGHDT and CDR2 YYEEEE. Trimming left V 1 base short and J 3 bases short, with 11 bases between. The CDR3 spells CASSLWGSGYEQYF. The DNA of the CDR3 is TGTGCCAGCAGCTTGTGGGGAAGCGGCTACGAGCAGTACTTC.